This TCR beta chain came from a study of radiotherapy plus CTLA-4 blockade in lung cancer. On the study more broadly: Around 19% of enrolled patients responded objectively, and approximately 30% had disease control. Study-wide results and caveats: Some TCR clones had been derived from tumors. These clones expanded in peripheral blood after radiotherapy plus ipilimumab. Response, reportedly, was best predicted by interferon-beta along with early blood T cell clone dynamics.

To note about this clone: Antigen unknown.

The study treated chemo-refractory metastatic non-small-cell lung cancer patients with focal radiation plus ipilimumab CTLA-4 blockade. Germline assignment: CDR1 SGHNT and CDR2 YYREEE (reference sequence). CDR3 length: 14 residues. Trimming stripped 5 bases from V and 3 bases from J, with 14 bases between. Measured with immunoSEQ multiplex PCR; TCRdb has only the in-frame clones, and not every one. The repertoire consists of approximately 30,000 clones, with 80% to 90% occurring once and the leading ten covering approximately 25%. The sample in question was peripheral blood, obtained from a patient treated with radiotherapy plus ipilimumab. The source of this sequence is a human donor with non-small cell lung cancer that progressed on radiotherapy plus ipilimumab. The chain employs TRBV5-4 and TRBJ2-5, with D perhaps matching TRBD2 (5 bases). CDR3 amino acids: CASSSRGTEETQYF. The CDR3 DNA sequence: TGTGCCAGCAGTTCACGGGGAACCGAAGAGACCCAGTACTTC.